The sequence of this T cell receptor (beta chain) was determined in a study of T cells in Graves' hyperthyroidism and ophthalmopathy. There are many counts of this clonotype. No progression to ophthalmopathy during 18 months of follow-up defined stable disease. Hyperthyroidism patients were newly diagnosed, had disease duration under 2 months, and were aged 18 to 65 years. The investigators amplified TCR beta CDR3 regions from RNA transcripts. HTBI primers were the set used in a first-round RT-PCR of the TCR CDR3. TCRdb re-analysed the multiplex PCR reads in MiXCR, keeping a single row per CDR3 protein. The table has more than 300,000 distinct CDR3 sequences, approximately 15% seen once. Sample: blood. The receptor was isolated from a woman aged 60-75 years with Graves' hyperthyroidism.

CDR3: CASSVAGGIMAQHF. For the CDR3, the DNA is TGTGCCAGCAGCGTAGCTGGGGGGATAATGGCCCAGCATTTT. This chain joins TRBV9 and TRBJ1-5; D might be TRBD1 (5 bases). Looked up from germline, CDR1 is SGDLS and CDR2 is YYNGEE. Trimming removed 0 bases at V and 11 bases at J, with 15 bases between. This CDR3 contains 14 residues.